This T cell receptor beta chain was sequenced for a study of beta chain features in type 1 diabetes. In the study overall: Some 99 million sorted cells were examined across all samples. Whole-study results and caveats: Moderate but significant shortening of TCRB CDR3s was recorded in all four CD4+ subsets from Type 1 diabetes patients. Amplification by PCR could prefer shorter templates, with the same effect in patients and controls.

Ten or more counts support this clone. No antigen is known for it. Purity above 98% was achieved in all sorted populations. This CDR3 region has 16 residues. V lost 0 bases and J lost 3, with 13 bases in between. Germline values: CDR1 SGHTA, CDR2 FQGNSA. The sequenced template was cDNA made from the entire isolated RNA. Read counts averaged around 3.6 million for samples of naive, central memory and regulatory T cells. Sequencing used immunoSEQ multiplex PCR; TCRdb keeps in-frame clones, though not all of them. The data contain some 370,000 clones, 9.6% of them seen just once; the ten biggest clones take up 0.45% to 0.65%.

This chain connects TRBV7-2 to TRBJ2-3; D is ambiguous. Sequenced input: central memory CD4+ T cells from blood. The origin of this receptor is a man younger than 45 with type 1 diabetes. This CDR3 reads CASSLAFGVGTDTQYF. In DNA form, the CDR3 reads TGTGCCAGCAGCTTAGCATTCGGCGTTGGGACAGATACGCAGTATTTT.